Shown below are 20 T cell receptor beta chains from a single sample sequenced in a study of T-cell reconstitution after alpha-beta-depleted transplantation in children. This sample's TCRbeta library carried unique molecular identifier barcodes. TCRdb called the PCR reads again in MiXCR, with one record for every CDR3 protein. The sample has about 540,000 distinct CDR3 sequences, roughly 30% seen once. The sample consisted of PBMCs, taken before TCRalphabeta/CD19-depleted stem cell transplant. These receptors were taken from a boy under two years old with Wiskott-Aldrich syndrome, due to receive a stem cell transplant.

V gene TRBV20-1 combines with J gene TRBJ1-6; no firm D call. Germline CDR1 and CDR2: DFQATT and SNEGSKA (reference sequence). The CDR3 extends over 11 amino acids. V was shortened by 3 bases and J by 9 bases, with 6 bases between the two germline ends. The CDR3 bases are TGCAGTGCTAGTACGGGTTCACCCCTCCACTTT. Its protein is CSASTGSPLHF.

This clonotype was seen a handful of times. CDR3 protein: CASSLNPGQGNTGELFF. The CDR3 DNA sequence: TGCGCCAGCAGCCTCAACCCGGGACAGGGGAACACCGGGGAGCTGTTTTTT. The chain joins TRBV5-1 to TRBJ2-2; 9 positions match TRBD1. Germline loops: CDR1 SGHRS, CDR2 YFSETQ. With V trimmed by 4 bases and J by 1 base, 8 bases remained unmatched. The CDR3 spans 17 residues.

The chain has TRBV30 and TRBJ2-3, with D hard to call. The V gene lost 4 bases and the J gene lost 5 bases, with 10 bases spanning the gap. Looked up from germline, CDR1 is GTSNPN and CDR2 is SVGIG (reference sequence). This CDR3 is built from 12 residues. The CDR3 here is CAWTRPQDTQYF. The CDR3 nucleotides read TGTGCCTGGACCCGACCCCAAGATACGCAGTATTTT.

This chain's CDR3 is CSVTSPGVDEQFF. The CDR3 DNA follows: TGCAGCGTCACTAGCCCGGGAGTCGATGAGCAGTTCTTC. The genes are TRBV29-1 and TRBJ2-1, with TRBD2 as a possible D gene (6 bases). This CDR3 has 13 amino acids. The germline V gene has CDR1 SQVTM and CDR2 ANQGSEA. Deletions cut 6 bases from V and 8 bases from J, with 17 bases between.

This clonotype was found a few times. This sequence joins TRBV28 and TRBJ1-5; a possible D gene is TRBD1 (6 bases). V was clipped by 4 bases and J by 4 bases, with 20 bases between them. CDR1 MDHEN and CDR2 SYDVKM come from the germline V gene. The CDR3 consists of 17 residues. CDR3 loop: CASSSPSTGRVNQPQHF. CDR3 nucleotides: TGTGCCAGCAGTTCCCCCTCGACAGGTCGGGTTAATCAGCCCCAGCATTTT.

The chain carries TRBV28 and TRBJ2-3, with D perhaps TRBD2 (6 bases). With 5 bases removed from V and 4 bases from J, the gap between germline ends came to 13 bases. CDR3 size: 14 residues. Germline V gene data show CDR1 as MDHEN and CDR2 as SYDVKM. CDR3 sequence: CASSRGGNPDTQYF. The CDR3 bases are TGTGCCAGCAGTAGGGGCGGGAATCCAGATACGCAGTATTTT. The full variable domain, in which reference TRBV28 and TRBJ2-3 provide the parts outside the CDR3, is DVKVTQSSRYLVKRTGEKVFLECVQDMDHENMFWYRQDPGLGLRLIYFSYDVKMKEKGDIPEGYSVSREKKERFSLILESASTNQTSMYLCASSRGGNPDTQYFGPGTRLTVL.

The CDR3: CASALDYNEQFF. The CDR3 DNA reads TGTGCCAGCGCCCTAGACTACAATGAGCAGTTCTTC. The chain is built from TRBV2 and TRBJ2-1; no definite D call. This CDR3 region has 12 residues. Germline V gene sequence: CDR1 SNHLY, CDR2 FYNNEI. V lost 8 bases, J lost 3 bases, and 8 bases lay in between.

The rearrangement links TRBV20-1 to TRBJ2-3, with a possible D match to TRBD1 (6 bases). V lost 0 bases to trimming and J lost 3 bases, with 13 bases between them. The length of the CDR3 is 15 residues. Looked up from germline, CDR1 is DFQATT and CDR2 is SNEGSKA (reference sequence). CDR3 in amino acids: CSARDYQGPTDTQYF. CDR3 nucleotides: TGCAGTGCTAGAGATTACCAGGGGCCGACAGATACGCAGTATTTT.

The rearrangement links TRBV6-2 or TRBV6-3 to TRBJ2-6; D might be TRBD1 (6 bases). CDR3 length: 18 amino acids. Trimming took 7 bases from V and 2 from J, leaving 21 bases between them. Germline V gene data show CDR1 as MNHEY and CDR2 as SVGEGT. The CDR3 nucleotides read TGTGCCAGCACCCAATCAGGGGCAGGAGATGCTGGGGCCAACGTCCTGACTTTC. It yields the protein CASTQSGAGDAGANVLTF.

As DNA, the CDR3 is TGTGCCAGCAGCCCCCTCGGACGTGCTTCCTCTGGGGCCAACGTCCTGACTTTC. It codes for CASSPLGRASSGANVLTF. The J gene is TRBJ2-6, the V gene TRBV7-8; D remains ambiguous. Germline CDR1 SGHVS, CDR2 FQNEAQ. This CDR3 region has 18 residues. Trimming shortened V by 5 bases and J by 0 bases, and 17 bases separated the two germline ends.

This clonotype was detected once. The rearrangement uses TRBV27 and TRBJ2-2; TRBD2 matches at 8 bases. J was trimmed by 8 bases and V by 5 bases; bases with no gene match: 13. Germline CDR1 and CDR2: MNHEY and SMNVEV (reference sequence). This CDR3 has 16 amino acids. CDR3 residues: CASSTLLTGGPGELFF. Here the CDR3 DNA reads TGTGCCAGCAGTACCTTACTAACGGGAGGGCCTGGGGAGCTGTTTTTT.

The chain links TRBV9 to TRBJ2-5; D is unresolved. Germline CDR1 and CDR2: SGDLS and YYNGEE. This CDR3 region has 16 residues. V lost 1 base, J lost 1 base, and 14 bases lay in between. This CDR3 is CASSVIAGALQETQYF. The DNA of the CDR3 is TGTGCCAGCAGCGTAATTGCAGGAGCTCTCCAAGAGACCCAGTACTTC.

The chain joins TRBV14 to TRBJ2-3; D gene uncertain. V was pared by 5 bases and J by 4 bases, with 13 bases between. The CDR3 is 14 amino acids. Germline CDR1 is SGHDN and CDR2 is FVKESK. The CDR3 region has the DNA TGTGCCAGCAGCAACCATCCTGGGGCAGATACGCAGTATTTT. This codes for CASSNHPGADTQYF.

This clonotype was found a few times. The genes are TRBV5-4 and TRBJ2-2; D unclear. Trimming took off 0 bases at V and 6 bases at J, with 9 bases between the two ends. The CDR3 sequence is 14 residues long. CDR1 is SGHNT and CDR2 is YYREEE in the germline V gene (reference sequence). The CDR3 DNA reads TGTGCCAGCAGCTTGGCCCTGCCCGCCGGGGAGCTGTTTTTT. Its protein product is CASSLALPAGELFF.

The CDR3 region is CASSLRFPDTQYF. The DNA of the CDR3 is TGCGCCAGCAGCCTTAGGTTCCCAGATACGCAGTATTTT. The genes are TRBV5-1 and TRBJ2-3; no definite D call. The CDR3 sequence is 13 residues long. CDR1 is SGHRS, CDR2 YFSETQ, per germline. With 4 bases removed from V and 4 bases from J, the gap between germline ends came to 10 bases.

V usage is TRBV5-1 and J usage is TRBJ2-2; D gene unclear. CDR1 is SGHRS and CDR2 is YFSETQ in the germline V gene. CDR3 length: 13 residues. V lost 0 bases, J lost 7 bases, and 7 bases lay in between. The CDR3 spells CASSLAPYGELFF. In nucleotides, the CDR3 is TGCGCCAGCAGCTTGGCCCCGTACGGGGAGCTGTTTTTT. Complete variable domain (other parts from reference TRBV5-1 and TRBJ2-2): KAGVTQTPRYLIKTRGQQVTLSCSPISGHRSVSWYQQTPGQGLQFLFEYFSETQRNKGNFPGRFSGRQFSNSRSEMNVSTLELGDSALYLCASSLAPYGELFFGEGSRLTVL.

The rearrangement links TRBV18 to TRBJ2-3, with D maybe TRBD2 (6 bases). V lost 6 bases and J 3 bases, leaving 13 bases between the germline ends. Germline V gene data show CDR1 as KGHSH and CDR2 as LQKENI. This CDR3 region has 14 residues. The chain's CDR3 is CASSAGSSTDTQYF. The CDR3 nucleotides read TGTGCCAGCTCGGCGGGGTCTAGTACAGATACGCAGTATTTT.

V gene TRBV12-3 or TRBV12-4 combines with J gene TRBJ2-1, with a weak D call TRBD2 (6 bases). V dropped 6 bases and J dropped 9 bases, with 12 bases sitting between them. This CDR3 is 12 amino acids long. The CDR3 region is CASSLYGGEQFF. The CDR3, as DNA: TGTGCCAGCAGCTTATACGGGGGTGAGCAGTTCTTC.

V is TRBV20-1 and J is TRBJ2-1; 10 positions agree with TRBD2. CDR1 is DFQATT and CDR2 is SNEGSKA in the germline V gene (reference sequence). The CDR3 covers 17 residues. V lost 4 bases, J lost 4 bases, and 13 bases stayed unmatched. The CDR3 DNA reads TGCAGTGCTATGAGCGGGAGGGCCGCCTATATATACAATGAGCAGTTCTTC. Translation: CSAMSGRAAYIYNEQFF.

This rearrangement joins TRBV27 to TRBJ2-1, with TRBD2 matching over 9 bases. The CDR3 runs 20 residues. The trim removed 2 bases at V and 1 base at J, leaving 15 bases unmatched. Germline V gene data show CDR1 as MNHEY and CDR2 as SMNVEV (reference sequence). The CDR3 DNA is TGTGCCAGCAGTTTAGGGGGTGGTAGCGGGAGATTCCTTTCCTACAATGAGCAGTTCTTC. It encodes CASSLGGGSGRFLSYNEQFF.